This TCR beta chain derives from a study of blood T cell repertoires in COVID-19 (TCRdb year 2020). About the study as a whole: The collaborator samples originated in the United States, Italy and Spain and spanned the acute and convalescent phases of COVID-19. The prospective study material was composed of cDNA or gDNA derived from T cells, B-cell-depleted T cells, or PBMCs. Where available, HLA class I and class II types were taken from metadata supplied by the sample provider and were not determined by assay-based typing. Subjects who had been exposed to COVID-19, were actively infected with it, or had recovered from it provided the deeply sampled blood TCRbeta repertoires that made up the dataset. The repertoires were released in a freely available public database intended as a resource for research on the immune response to SARS-CoV-2. Nearly every sample came with metadata listing a de-identified subject ID, COVID-19 status, age in years and sex. Samples were obtained from the ongoing ImmuneRACE study (first 160 participants) and from some 1,300 subjects provided by 6 global collaborators.

Whole blood was collected in K2EDTA tubes by collaborating institutions according to the institutions' own protocols. Collaborator samples were shipped for TCRbeta analysis as frozen whole blood, isolated PBMCs, or DNA extracted from either sample type. After removal of 4 bases from V and 5 bases from J, the junction retains 11 bases not matched to a gene. The germline V gene (reference sequence) provides CDR1 LNHDA and CDR2 SQIVND. The CDR3 runs 16 residues from the cysteine to the phenylalanine. Of the read, only the CDR3 DNA is kept; its 48 bases are in frame from base 1. What the research found in general, with its limitations: The amount of clinical and demographic metadata varied by source and participant and was provided uncurated.

A word on this clone: What antigen it recognizes has not been identified. Qualities for individual bases were not recorded, and no much larger clone is one base off.

The immunoSEQ Assay, a bias-controlled multiplex PCR, was used to amplify TCRbeta CDR3 regions from genomic DNA. As for how the authors treated the data: The number of nucleated cells in each sample was estimated by amplification of reference gene primers within the assay. Sequence reads were collapsed and filtered to measure the absolute abundance of every unique TCRbeta CDR3 rearrangement. For each sample, productive Simpson clonality was calculated by taking the square root of Simpson's diversity index across productive rearrangements. In TCRdb, the immuneACCESS table is reduced to in-frame sequences with V and J assigned. These tables do not hold every clone; where another copy was compared, an unresolved V gene accounts for under half, and the others remain unexplained. The D gene and trimming were derived from the DNA, and the V and J assignments and clone size from that table. The sample yields 200,000 to 250,000 clones; about nine tenths were counted once. The ten largest make up over 4.5% of the sample.

The TCR was taken from a man aged 80 or over with acute or convalescent COVID-19. The sequencing sample was made of peripheral blood. The rearrangement combines TRBV19 with TRBJ1-2, with 9 bases in between that match TRBD1. This receptor carries the CDR3 CASSNNRDRALYGYTF. The sequenced DNA is TGTGCCAGTAGTAACAACCGGGACAGGGCGTTATATGGCTACACCTTC.